The 20 T cell receptor beta chains below come from one sample, sequenced in a study of T cells after yellow fever vaccination. MiXCR, run by TCRdb on the 5' RACE reads, gives a single entry per CDR3 protein. Found here are roughly 150,000 distinct CDR3 sequences, 6.5% to 8.5% of them singletons; the top ten hold more than 2%. The source material was CD4+ T cells sorted from PBMCs, sampled about 5 days after the first yellow fever vaccination. Source of these receptors: a man between 18 and 35 years old who received the YFV17D yellow fever vaccine.

This clonotype was seen many times. The chain links TRBV7-2 to TRBJ2-3, with D possibly TRBD2 on 6 matching bases. This CDR3 has 14 amino acids. From germline, CDR1 is SGHTA and CDR2 FQGNSA. Trimming left V 5 bases short and J 0 bases short, with 9 bases between. The CDR3 DNA follows: TGTGCCAGCAGCACGGGGGTTAGCACAGATACGCAGTATTTT. It specifies CASSTGVSTDTQYF.

There are many counts of this clonotype. This chain links TRBV9 with TRBJ2-7, with D uncertain. V lost 0 bases to trimming and J lost 6 bases, with 13 bases between them. The CDR3 is 14 residues long. Germline V gene sequence: CDR1 SGDLS, CDR2 YYNGEE. The CDR3 protein is CASSVDSLRAEQYF. The CDR3 bases are TGTGCCAGCAGCGTAGATAGCCTGCGCGCCGAGCAGTACTTC.

This clonotype appeared many times. The V gene is TRBV12-3 or TRBV12-4, the J gene TRBJ2-2, with no clear D. This CDR3 comprises 13 residues. V was trimmed by 5 bases and J by 3 bases, leaving 7 bases between them. DNA of the CDR3: TGTGCCAGCAGTCCACGGGACACCGGGGAGCTGTTTTTT. Amino acid sequence: CASSPRDTGELFF.

This clonotype was seen at least ten times. The rearrangement joins TRBV5-4 to TRBJ2-1; TRBD2 matches at 9 bases. Germline V CDR1 and CDR2: SGHNT, YYREEE (reference sequence). There are 15 residues in the CDR3. The V and J ends lost 3 bases and 7 bases, in that order; junction bases with no gene match: 8. CDR3 region: CASSSPGLAKNEQFF. CDR3 sequence (DNA): TGTGCCAGCAGCTCCCCGGGACTAGCTAAAAATGAGCAGTTCTTC.

This chain joins TRBV6-2 or TRBV6-3 and TRBJ1-5, with TRBD1 matching 9 bases. This CDR3 is 15 amino acids long. Germline CDR1 is MNHEY and CDR2 is SVGEGT. V was pared by 7 bases and J by 6 bases, with 10 bases of the junction left unmatched. In DNA, the CDR3 is TGTGCCAGCACCCAAAGGACAGGGGTCGGTCAGCCCCAGCATTTT. It codes for CASTQRTGVGQPQHF.

The chain has TRBV6-5 and TRBJ1-2, with 8 bases aligning to TRBD1. CDR3 length: 15 amino acids. Germline loops: CDR1 MNHEY, CDR2 SVGAGI. Losses at the gene ends were 5 bases for V and 4 bases for J; bases not matched to a gene: 9. CDR3 sequence: CASSTGGGGSYGYTF. The CDR3 coding sequence is TGTGCCAGCAGTACAGGGGGGGGGGGTTCCTATGGCTACACCTTC.

This clonotype has only a few counts. The chain recombines TRBV12-3 or TRBV12-4 with TRBJ2-7, with 8 bases fitting TRBD1. J lost 8 bases, V lost 5 bases, and 5 bases had no gene match. This CDR3 is built from 12 residues. CDR3 bases: TGTGCCAGCAGTCTTGGACAGGGCAAGCAGTACGTC. It specifies CASSLGQGKQYV.

In this sample, this clonotype turned up many times. J is TRBJ1-1 and V is TRBV6-2 or TRBV6-3; unclear D gene. This CDR3 is built from 12 residues. Germline CDR1 MNHEY, CDR2 SVGEGT. V shed 5 bases and J shed 1 base, with 5 bases lying between them. This chain's CDR3 is CASSHRNTEAFF. In DNA form, the CDR3 reads TGTGCCAGCAGTCACAGGAACACTGAAGCTTTCTTT.

The chain carries TRBV12-3 or TRBV12-4 and TRBJ2-5, with 7 bases identical to TRBD1. The CDR3 has 14 residues. The J segment lost 5 bases and the V segment lost 3 bases, leaving 6 bases of the junction unmatched. DNA for the CDR3: TGTGCCAGCAGTTTTAGGGGGCTGATTGAGACCCAGTACTTC. Protein: CASSFRGLIETQYF.

This clonotype turned up a few times. The chain carries TRBV6-2 or TRBV6-3 and TRBJ2-6, with 7 positions matching TRBD2. CDR1 MNHEY and CDR2 SVGEGT come from the germline V gene. J was trimmed by 2 bases and V by 5 bases; bases with no gene match: 6. CDR3 length: 16 amino acids. The CDR3 DNA sequence: TGTGCCAGCAGTACAAAGACTAGCCCTGGGGCCAACGTCCTGACTTTC. Translation: CASSTKTSPGANVLTF.

The chain is built from TRBV6-1 and TRBJ1-2, with D maybe TRBD1 (5 bases). Germline V gene data show CDR1 as MNHNS and CDR2 as SASEGT. The CDR3 loop spans 16 amino acids. V was shortened by 7 bases and J by 1 base, with 19 bases between the two germline ends. Here the CDR3 DNA reads TGTGCCAGCATTCCGGGACGCGGCCTCTTTAACTATGGCTACACCTTC. Translating it yields CASIPGRGLFNYGYTF.

The sample holds many counts of this clonotype. This rearrangement joins TRBV20-1 to TRBJ2-3; TRBD1 agrees at 9 bases. V dropped 4 bases and J dropped 4; count of bases not matched to a gene: 9. This CDR3 has 15 residues. Germline-derived CDR1 and CDR2 are DFQATT and SNEGSKA (reference sequence). Here the CDR3 DNA reads TGCAGTGCTAATCCGGGACAGGGTCTTCCAGATACGCAGTATTTT. Amino acids: CSANPGQGLPDTQYF.

There are many counts of this clonotype. The chain recombines TRBV3-1 with TRBJ2-5, with 9 nucleotides matching TRBD2. CDR1 and CDR2 from the germline V gene are LGHDT and YNNKEL (reference sequence). The CDR3 length is 14 residues. The V gene end was trimmed by 3 bases and the J gene end by 3 bases; junction bases not matched to a gene: 2. CDR3 nucleotide sequence: TGTGCCAGCAGCCAGGGCGGGGGGGAAGAGACCCAGTACTTC. As protein: CASSQGGGEETQYF.

This rearrangement joins TRBV4-3 to TRBJ2-3; D call uncertain. Germline loops: CDR1 LGHNA, CDR2 YSLEER. This CDR3 region has 15 residues. Trimming shortened V by 0 bases and J by 7 bases, and 14 bases separated the two germline ends. CDR3 loop: CASSQDRDPTYTQYF. In DNA, the CDR3 is TGCGCCAGCAGCCAAGATCGCGACCCGACTTATACGCAGTATTTT.

The V call is TRBV7-3, the J call TRBJ1-1; D uncertain. This CDR3 has 14 residues. CDR1 and CDR2 from the germline V gene are SGHTA and FQGTGA. Trimming left V 5 bases short and J 4 bases short, with 14 bases between. The CDR3 protein is CASSLDGVGTEAFF. Written as DNA, the CDR3 is TGTGCCAGCAGCCTCGACGGGGTTGGCACTGAAGCTTTCTTT.

This clonotype was counted ten times or more. The chain carries TRBV18 and TRBJ2-5, with D unclear. Trimming took off 0 bases at V and 5 bases at J, with 7 bases between the two ends. The CDR3 is 13 amino acids. The germline gives CDR1 KGHSH, CDR2 LQKENI. CDR3 amino acids: CASSPPVVETQYF. CDR3 sequence (DNA): TGTGCCAGCTCACCACCGGTAGTCGAGACCCAGTACTTC.

This clonotype was observed many times. The V gene is TRBV7-3, the J gene TRBJ2-2; the D gene is possibly TRBD1 (6 bases). Germline CDR1 is SGHTA and CDR2 is FQGTGA. Trimming took off 5 bases at V and 6 bases at J, with 13 bases between the two ends. The CDR3 is 14 residues long. The CDR3 reads CASSAQGSAGELFF. The CDR3 DNA reads TGTGCCAGCAGCGCACAGGGTTCGGCCGGGGAGCTGTTTTTT.

V is TRBV4-1 and J is TRBJ2-3; 8 positions match TRBD1. After removal of 4 bases from V and 3 bases from J, the junction contained 12 bases not matched to a gene. This CDR3 comprises 17 residues. The germline V gene encodes CDR1 MGHRA and CDR2 YSYEKL. CDR3 sequence reads: CASSLFAGTGETDTQYF. The DNA of the CDR3 is TGCGCCAGCAGCCTATTTGCCGGGACAGGAGAGACAGATACGCAGTATTTT.

This clonotype was recorded at least ten times. The chain is built from TRBV4-3 and TRBJ1-2; TRBD1 might be the D (6 bases). Germline CDR1 and CDR2: LGHNA and YSLEER. V shed 4 bases and J shed 8 bases, with 11 bases lying between them. The CDR3 has 12 amino acids. CDR3 bases: TGCGCCAGCAGCCCGACAGGTGGCGGCTACACCTTC. This codes for CASSPTGGGYTF.

The chain uses TRBV6-1 and TRBJ1-1; D is possibly TRBD1 (5 bases). Per the germline V gene, CDR1 is MNHNS and CDR2 is SASEGT. V was pared by 5 bases and J by 11 bases, with 21 bases between. This CDR3 is 14 amino acids long. The CDR3 coding sequence is TGTGCCAGCAGTACCCCGGAGGGGCCCTTGTGGGCTTTCTTT. Protein sequence: CASSTPEGPLWAFF.